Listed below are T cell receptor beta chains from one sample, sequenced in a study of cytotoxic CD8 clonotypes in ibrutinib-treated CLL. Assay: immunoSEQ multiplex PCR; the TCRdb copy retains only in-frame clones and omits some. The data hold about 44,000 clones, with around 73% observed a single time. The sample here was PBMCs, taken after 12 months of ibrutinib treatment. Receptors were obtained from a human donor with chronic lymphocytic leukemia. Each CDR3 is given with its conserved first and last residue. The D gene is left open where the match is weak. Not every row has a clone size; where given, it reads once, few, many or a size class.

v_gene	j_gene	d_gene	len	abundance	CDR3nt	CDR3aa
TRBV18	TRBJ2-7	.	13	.	TGTGCCAGCTCTCCGGACCTCTTCTACGAGCAGTACTTC	CASSPDLFYEQYF
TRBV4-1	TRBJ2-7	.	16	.	TGCGCCAGCAGCAAAGCAGGGGGGCGATTGGACTACGAGCAGTACTTC	CASSKAGGRLDYEQYF
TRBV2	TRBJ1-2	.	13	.	TGTGCCAGCAGTGAACGGCAGGTCTATGGCTACACCTTC	CASSERQVYGYTF
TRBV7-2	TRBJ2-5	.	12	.	TGTGCCAGCAGAAGTAGCCGCGAGACCCAGTACTTC	CASRSSRETQYF
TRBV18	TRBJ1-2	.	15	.	TGTGCCAGCTCACCCTCCCCCCAGTTCTCGGAAGGCTACACCTTC	CASSPSPQFSEGYTF
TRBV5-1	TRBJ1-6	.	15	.	TGCGCCAGCAGCTCCTGGGCCGATGGGAATTCACCCCTCCACTTT	CASSSWADGNSPLHF
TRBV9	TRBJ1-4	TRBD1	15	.	TGTGCCAGCAGCGGAGGCAGGGGGTTTGGTGAAAAACTGTTTTTT	CASSGGRGFGEKLFF
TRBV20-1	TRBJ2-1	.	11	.	TGCAGTGCCCGGTGGGGGAATGAGCAGTTCTTC	CSARWGNEQFF
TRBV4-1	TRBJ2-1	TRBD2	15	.	TGCGCCAGCAGCCACGGGACTAGCCCCGTGGATGAGCAGTTCTTC	CASSHGTSPVDEQFF
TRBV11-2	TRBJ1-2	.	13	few	TGTGCCAGCAGCTTAGACAGGCAGTATGGCTACACCTTC	CASSLDRQYGYTF
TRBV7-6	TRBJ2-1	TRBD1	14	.	TGTGCCAGCAGCCGACAGGGGCCCTACAATGAGCAGTTCTTC	CASSRQGPYNEQFF
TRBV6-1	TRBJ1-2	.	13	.	TGTGCCAGCAGTGAAGGTTCAGAGTATGGCTACACCTTC	CASSEGSEYGYTF
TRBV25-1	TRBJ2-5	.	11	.	TGTGCCAGCCAAGCTGGGGGGTCCCAGTACTTC	CASQAGGSQYF
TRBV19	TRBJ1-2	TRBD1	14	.	TGTGCCAGTAGTGCTTGGGACAGGGAGGGAGGCTACACCTTC	CASSAWDREGGYTF
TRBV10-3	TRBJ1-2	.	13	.	TGTGCCATCAGCTTTACAGAGGAGGACGGCTACACCTTC	CAISFTEEDGYTF
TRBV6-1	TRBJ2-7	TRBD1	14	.	TGTGCCAGCAGTGGGACAGGGGGGACGGGTGAGCAGTACTTC	CASSGTGGTGEQYF
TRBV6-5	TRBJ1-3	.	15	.	TGTGCCAGCAGTTACCAGGGATTTGGTGGAAACACCATATATTTT	CASSYQGFGGNTIYF
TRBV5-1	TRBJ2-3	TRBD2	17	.	TGCGCCAGCAGCCAATCCCCTAGCGGGGTGAGCACAGATACGCAGTATTTT	CASSQSPSGVSTDTQYF
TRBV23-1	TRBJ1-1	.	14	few	TGCGCCAGCAGTCGGTATGGGTTTGGCACTGAAGCTTTCTTT	CASSRYGFGTEAFF
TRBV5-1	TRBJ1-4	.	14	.	TGCGCCAGCAGCCCTACCCGGAGGAATGAAAAACTGTTTTTT	CASSPTRRNEKLFF
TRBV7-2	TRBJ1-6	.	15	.	TGTGCCAGCAGCGCCGACAGCTCCTATAATTCACCCCTCCACTTT	CASSADSSYNSPLHF
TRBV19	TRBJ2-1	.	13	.	TGTGCCAGTGAGGGCCCCGAGGGCAATGAGCAGTTCTTC	CASEGPEGNEQFF
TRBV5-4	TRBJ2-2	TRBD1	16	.	TGTGCCAGCAGCCGCGGACAGGCGAGGAACACCGGGGAGCTGTTTTTT	CASSRGQARNTGELFF
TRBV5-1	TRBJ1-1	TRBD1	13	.	TGCGCCAGCTCGCACCGGACAGGAGGCGAAGCTTTCTTT	CASSHRTGGEAFF
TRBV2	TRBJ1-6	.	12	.	TGTGCCAGCGGGACGGTATATTCACCCCTCCACTTT	CASGTVYSPLHF
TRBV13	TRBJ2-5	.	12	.	TGTGCCAGCAGTCAAGGAGGAGAGACCCAGTACTTC	CASSQGGETQYF
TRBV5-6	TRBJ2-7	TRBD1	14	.	TGTGCCAGCAGCACAGGGACAGCTACCTACGAGCAGTACTTC	CASSTGTATYEQYF
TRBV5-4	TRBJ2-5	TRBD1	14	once	TGTGCCAGCAGCCCCCGACAGGGAGAGGGGACCCAGTACTTC	CASSPRQGEGTQYF
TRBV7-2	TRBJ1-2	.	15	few	TGTGCCAGCAGCCCTCCGGGGATGCAAATCTATGGCTACACCTTC	CASSPPGMQIYGYTF
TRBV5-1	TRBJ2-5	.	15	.	TGCGCCAGCACCGGGGAACCAATGATGAAGGAGACCCAGTACTTC	CASTGEPMMKETQYF
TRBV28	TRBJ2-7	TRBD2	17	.	TGTGCCAGCAGCGACTACTGGCTAGCGGGGGGGTTAGCCGAGCAGTACTTC	CASSDYWLAGGLAEQYF